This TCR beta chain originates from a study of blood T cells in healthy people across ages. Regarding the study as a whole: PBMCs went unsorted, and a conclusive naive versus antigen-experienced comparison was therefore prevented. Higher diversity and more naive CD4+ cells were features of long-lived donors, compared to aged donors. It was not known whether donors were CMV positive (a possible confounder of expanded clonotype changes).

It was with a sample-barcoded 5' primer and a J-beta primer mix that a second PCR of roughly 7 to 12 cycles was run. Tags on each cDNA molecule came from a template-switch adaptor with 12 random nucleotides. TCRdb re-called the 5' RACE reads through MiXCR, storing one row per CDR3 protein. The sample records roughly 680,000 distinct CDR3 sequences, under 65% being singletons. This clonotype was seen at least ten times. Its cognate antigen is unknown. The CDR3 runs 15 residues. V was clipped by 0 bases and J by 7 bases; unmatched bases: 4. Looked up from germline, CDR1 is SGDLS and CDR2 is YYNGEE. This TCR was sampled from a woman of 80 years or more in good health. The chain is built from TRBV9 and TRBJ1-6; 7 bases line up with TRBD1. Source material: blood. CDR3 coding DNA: TGTGCCAGCAGCGTAGTGGGGACAGAAAATTCACCCCTCCACTTT. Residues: CASSVVGTENSPLHF.